This T cell receptor (beta chain) is from a study of T cell repertoires in cytomegalovirus infection. Study-level background: Matching HLA type and CMV infection were both indicated by public TCR beta signatures.

MiXCR, run by TCRdb on the reads, gives a single entry per CDR3 protein. The table lists some 200,000 distinct CDR3 sequences, 8.5% to 10% of them singletons. In its sample, this clonotype was seen many times. Antigen: not known. Points from the study as a whole: What dominated the ex vivo response were HLA-C-restricted CMV-specific TCR beta clonotypes.

This receptor was taken from a human donor in good health (CMV status not recorded). Some clones in this sample may be carry-over from other donors' samples. Sequences were obtained from PBMCs.

The DNA of the CDR3 is TGTGCCAGCCTGACCTCTGGGGCCAACGTCCTGACTTTC. Protein sequence: CASLTSGANVLTF. The chain couples TRBV28 to TRBJ2-6; D is unresolved. V lost 8 bases and J 0 bases, leaving 5 bases between the germline ends. CDR1 is MDHEN, CDR2 SYDVKM, per germline. The CDR3 runs 13 residues.